This T cell receptor beta chain stems from a study of blood T cell repertoires in COVID-19 (TCRdb year 2020). A note on the overall study: The collaborator samples originated in the United States, Italy and Spain and spanned the acute and convalescent phases of COVID-19. The prospective study material was composed of cDNA or gDNA derived from T cells, B-cell-depleted T cells, or PBMCs. The dataset comprised deeply sampled blood TCRbeta repertoires from subjects exposed to, actively infected with, or recovered from COVID-19. The repertoires were released in a freely available public database intended as a resource for research on the immune response to SARS-CoV-2. Samples came from the ongoing ImmuneRACE study (first 160 participants) plus 1,254 subjects from 6 global collaborators. The sample metadata nearly always contained a de-identified subject ID, COVID-19 status, age in years and sex. Where HLA class I and class II types were available, the types were taken from metadata supplied by the sample provider, not from assay-based typing.

Between the V and J ends, shortened by 0 bases and 2 bases respectively, the junction contains 18 bases. The germline V gene specifies MGHRA as CDR1 and YSYEKL as CDR2. Counted from cysteine to phenylalanine, this CDR3 has 18 amino acids. Solely the CDR3 DNA is kept, with 54 bases framed from the first base. The immunoSEQ Assay, a bias-controlled multiplex PCR, was used to amplify TCRbeta CDR3 regions from genomic DNA. On the authors' methods: Nucleated cell counts per sample were estimated from amplification of reference gene primers within the assay. To quantify the absolute abundance of each unique TCRbeta CDR3 rearrangement, sequence reads were collapsed and filtered. For each sample, productive Simpson clonality was calculated by taking the square root of Simpson's diversity index across productive rearrangements. This immuneACCESS table, as held by TCRdb, lists in-frame sequences with V and J called but not all clones. Of the missing ones, under half trace to an unresolved V gene in checked studies; the others have no known cause. Clonal size and the V and J genes are those of that table, whereas D and trimming came from the DNA. The sample table shows around 40,000 clones, and roughly nine tenths are seen once. Clones ranked in the top ten supply 6.2% of the sample.

The collaborating institutions used their own protocols to collect whole blood in K2EDTA tubes. For TCRbeta analysis, collaborator samples were shipped as frozen whole blood, as isolated PBMCs, or as DNA extracted from either sample type. Points on this clone: It lacks a known antigen. Within one base of it there is no much larger clone, and no base qualities were kept.

Overall results and qualifications from the work: The quantity of clinical and demographic metadata differed by source and by participant and was supplied without curation.

The sample consisted of peripheral blood. The V and J segments used are TRBV4-1 and TRBJ2-3; TRBD1 is perhaps the D gene, given 6 matching bases. This receptor was identified in a human donor in a cohort sampled during active COVID-19. The DNA sequence follows: TGCGCCAGCAGCCAAGATCCGCCAGGGACACGGGCCACAGATACGCAGTATTTT. Its product reads: CASSQDPPGTRATDTQYF.